The 2 T cell receptor beta chains given below trace back to one sample, sequenced in a study of tumor-infiltrating lymphocytes in localized non-small cell lung cancer. The repertoire was sequenced with immunoSEQ multiplex PCR; TCRdb's copy has only in-frame clones and lacks some. The table has about 3,600 clones, 55% to 60% seen once. The sequencing input was uninvolved lung tissue not adjacent to the tumor. Receptor source: a human donor with non-small cell lung cancer.

CDR3 DNA: TGTGCCAGCAGCTTCCCGACTAGCGGTTTGGAGACCCAGTACTTC. Translated: CASSFPTSGLETQYF. This chain uses TRBV7-2 with TRBJ2-5; 9 nucleotides agree with TRBD2. The V gene's germline CDR1 is SGHTA and CDR2 FQGNSA. The V segment lost 3 bases and the J segment 5 bases; nucleotides outside the gene matches: 7. The length of the CDR3 is 15 residues.

V gene TRBV11-2 combines with J gene TRBJ2-7, with D perhaps being TRBD1 or TRBD2 (5 bases each). This CDR3 is 14 amino acids long. Germline V gene sequence: CDR1 SGHAT, CDR2 FQNNGV. Trimming cost V 7 bases and J 5 bases, with 18 bases left between them. The CDR3 loop reads CASTLGTSVNEQYF. The CDR3 nucleotides are TGTGCCAGCACCTTGGGGACCTCGGTCAACGAGCAGTACTTC.